These T cell receptor beta chains were read from a single sample in a study of T cell repertoires in cytomegalovirus infection. MiXCR, applied by TCRdb to the reads, yields one record per CDR3 protein. The sample contains roughly 630,000 distinct CDR3 sequences, 24% of which appear only once. Sequencing used CD8+ T cells from PBMCs. Receptors originate from a human donor in good health (CMV status not recorded). Some clones in this sample may be carry-over from other donors' samples. Each CDR3 is given with its conserved first and last residue. Fields, in order: D gene, V gene, clone size, J gene, CDR3 DNA, CDR3 protein. D genes are given only for firm matches. The listing skips clone size in some rows; elsewhere it reads once, few, many or a size class.

d_call: TRBD2; v_call: TRBV28; clone_size: many; j_call: TRBJ2-3; cdr3_nt: TGTGCCAGCAGTTTCCCCCCCGGACTAGCGGGGGCCCCATCCCCAGATACGCAGTATTTT; cdr3_aa: CASSFPPGLAGAPSPDTQYF
d_call: NA; v_call: TRBV28; clone_size: NA; j_call: TRBJ2-1; cdr3_nt: TGTGCCAGCCTGCCCAGCCCCCCTTCACGAGACAATGAGCAGTTCTTC; cdr3_aa: CASLPSPPSRDNEQFF
d_call: TRBD1; v_call: TRBV6-5; clone_size: NA; j_call: TRBJ1-2; cdr3_nt: TGTGCCAGCAGTTACTTCAGGGGGAACTATGGCTACACCTTC; cdr3_aa: CASSYFRGNYGYTF
d_call: TRBD2; v_call: TRBV7-2; clone_size: many; j_call: TRBJ2-1; cdr3_nt: TGTGCCAGCAGCTTACCCTTGACGGGGGGGACTTTCAATGAGCAGTTCTTC; cdr3_aa: CASSLPLTGGTFNEQFF
d_call: TRBD2; v_call: TRBV28; clone_size: NA; j_call: TRBJ2-1; cdr3_nt: TGTGCCAGCACCCCTAGCGGTAGCTCCTACAATGAGCAGTTCTTC; cdr3_aa: CASTPSGSSYNEQFF
d_call: TRBD1; v_call: TRBV23-1; clone_size: NA; j_call: TRBJ1-6; cdr3_nt: TGCGCCCTACGACAGGGCAGTAAATCACCCCTCCACTTT; cdr3_aa: CALRQGSKSPLHF
d_call: NA; v_call: TRBV2; clone_size: NA; j_call: TRBJ2-6; cdr3_nt: TGTGCCAGCACAGGGGCTGGGGCCAACGTCCTGACTTTC; cdr3_aa: CASTGAGANVLTF
d_call: TRBD2; v_call: TRBV13; clone_size: NA; j_call: TRBJ2-7; cdr3_nt: TGTGCCAGCAGCTACTCCGGGACTAGCCACCACGAGCAGTACTTC; cdr3_aa: CASSYSGTSHHEQYF
d_call: NA; v_call: TRBV20-1; clone_size: NA; j_call: TRBJ1-1; cdr3_nt: TGCAGTGCTAGAGATGTGCGCTCTGGGGGAGGCCCTGAAGCTTTCTTT; cdr3_aa: CSARDVRSGGGPEAFF
d_call: TRBD1; v_call: TRBV7-6; clone_size: many; j_call: TRBJ2-1; cdr3_nt: TGTGCCAGCAGCCCCACCCCCGGGACAGTCTACAATGAGCAGTTCTTC; cdr3_aa: CASSPTPGTVYNEQFF
d_call: TRBD2; v_call: TRBV5-6; clone_size: NA; j_call: TRBJ2-3; cdr3_nt: TGTGCCAGCAGCCCGGGACTAGCGGCAGATACGCAGTATTTT; cdr3_aa: CASSPGLAADTQYF
d_call: TRBD2; v_call: TRBV7-2; clone_size: many; j_call: TRBJ2-2; cdr3_nt: TGTGCCAGACTAGCGGCCACCGGGGAGCTGTTTTTT; cdr3_aa: CARLAATGELFF
d_call: NA; v_call: TRBV29-1; clone_size: few; j_call: TRBJ1-1; cdr3_nt: TGCAGCGTTGAGGACGGTCCTGAAGCTTTCTTT; cdr3_aa: CSVEDGPEAFF
d_call: NA; v_call: TRBV5-1; clone_size: few; j_call: TRBJ2-7; cdr3_nt: TGCGCCAGCAGCTTGGGCCCACACGAGCAGTACTTC; cdr3_aa: CASSLGPHEQYF
d_call: NA; v_call: TRBV10-3; clone_size: NA; j_call: TRBJ2-2; cdr3_nt: TGTGCCATCAGCGGATACAAAAACACCGGGGAGCTGTTTTTT; cdr3_aa: CAISGYKNTGELFF
d_call: TRBD2; v_call: TRBV6-5; clone_size: many; j_call: TRBJ2-3; cdr3_nt: TGTGCCAGCAGTTACCGTAGCGGGGGCCCAGATACGCAGTATTTT; cdr3_aa: CASSYRSGGPDTQYF
d_call: NA; v_call: TRBV6-5; clone_size: NA; j_call: TRBJ1-1; cdr3_nt: TGTGCCAGCAGTATCCTTTGGGGGGACACTGAAGCTTTCTTT; cdr3_aa: CASSILWGDTEAFF
d_call: NA; v_call: TRBV7-9; clone_size: few; j_call: TRBJ2-2; cdr3_nt: TGTGCCAGCAGCTTACTCGACTCCGGGGAGCTGTTTTTT; cdr3_aa: CASSLLDSGELFF
d_call: NA; v_call: TRBV20-1; clone_size: few; j_call: TRBJ1-1; cdr3_nt: TGCAGTGCTAGGTATCAGGGTTTGAACACTGAAGCTTTCTTT; cdr3_aa: CSARYQGLNTEAFF
d_call: TRBD1; v_call: TRBV20-1; clone_size: NA; j_call: TRBJ2-5; cdr3_nt: TGCAGTGCTCTAGAGACGACCCCGGGACAGGGGTACCAAGAGACCCAGTACTTC; cdr3_aa: CSALETTPGQGYQETQYF
d_call: TRBD1; v_call: TRBV20-1; clone_size: few; j_call: TRBJ1-2; cdr3_nt: TGCAGTGCTCGTACTTCTCCGGGACAGGGGGCATATGGCTACACCTTC; cdr3_aa: CSARTSPGQGAYGYTF
d_call: NA; v_call: TRBV4-2; clone_size: few; j_call: TRBJ1-1; cdr3_nt: TGTGCCAGCAGCCAACCTGAGGAAGAGATGTGGGGGCCGAGGAACACTGAAGCTTTCTTT; cdr3_aa: CASSQPEEEMWGPRNTEAFF
d_call: NA; v_call: TRBV6-5; clone_size: NA; j_call: TRBJ1-6; cdr3_nt: TGTGCCACCAATGAGGGCGGATATAATTCACCCCTCCACTTT; cdr3_aa: CATNEGGYNSPLHF
d_call: NA; v_call: TRBV7-9; clone_size: many; j_call: TRBJ2-5; cdr3_nt: TGTGCCAGCAGTGGGGTATTGGGGGGCCAAGAGACCCAGTACTTC; cdr3_aa: CASSGVLGGQETQYF
d_call: NA; v_call: TRBV29-1; clone_size: many; j_call: TRBJ2-2; cdr3_nt: TGCAGCGTTCTACGGGGGAGCGGGGAGCTGTTTTTT; cdr3_aa: CSVLRGSGELFF
d_call: NA; v_call: TRBV7-9; clone_size: many; j_call: TRBJ1-4; cdr3_nt: TGTGCCAGCAGCGACTCAGGGCAGGGCAGGGGAGAAAAACTGTTTTTT; cdr3_aa: CASSDSGQGRGEKLFF
d_call: NA; v_call: TRBV7-9; clone_size: NA; j_call: TRBJ2-7; cdr3_nt: TGTGCCAGCAGCTTAGGATTGGCCCCGGGCGAGCAGTACTTC; cdr3_aa: CASSLGLAPGEQYF
d_call: NA; v_call: TRBV20-1; clone_size: few; j_call: TRBJ2-3; cdr3_nt: TGCAGTGCTAGAGATCTCACGGGGGGCCTTACAGATACGCAGTATTTT; cdr3_aa: CSARDLTGGLTDTQYF
d_call: TRBD2; v_call: TRBV5-5; clone_size: NA; j_call: TRBJ2-2; cdr3_nt: TGTGCCAGCAGCCGGGGACTAGCGGGGGGGACGAGCACCGGGGAGCTGTTTTTT; cdr3_aa: CASSRGLAGGTSTGELFF